This T cell receptor (beta chain) was recovered during a study of cytotoxic CD8 clonotypes in ibrutinib-treated CLL. Study details: After median 68 months, roughly 15 stayed in remission, around twelve progressed; responses about 24 partial, 2 complete. The study's findings and limits: Public clonotypes were uncommon and contracted or stayed stable on treatment. Baseline levels of clonality went above those of age-matched healthy donors and moved with circulating CD8+ T-cell counts.

Details on this clone: Its target is unknown.

Trimming left V 8 bases short and J 3 bases short, with 7 bases between. This CDR3 contains 12 residues. CDR1 SNHLY and CDR2 FYNNEI come from the germline V gene. Profiling relied on immunoSEQ multiplex PCR, and the TCRdb table lists in-frame clones only, not all of them. The data hold about 16,000 clones, with 65% to 70% observed a single time. The material sequenced was PBMCs, taken before ibrutinib treatment. The chain carries TRBV2 and TRBJ2-2; D is undetermined. This sequence originates from a human donor with chronic lymphocytic leukemia. The CDR3 sequence: CASRLDTGELFF. CDR3 sequence (DNA): TGTGCCAGCCGGCTAGACACCGGGGAGCTGTTTTTT. Full variable domain (remainder filled in from reference TRBV2 and TRBJ2-2): EPEVTQTPSHQVTQMGQEVILRCVPISNHLYFYWYRQILGQKVEFLVSFYNNEISEKSEIFDDQFSVERPDGSNFTLKIRSTKLEDSAMYFCASRLDTGELFFGEGSRLTVL.